These T cell receptor beta chains were read from a single sample in a study of blood T cell repertoires in COVID-19. Assay: immunoSEQ multiplex PCR; the TCRdb copy retains only in-frame clones and omits some. This table holds about 14,000 clones, around 85% found once. The specimen sequenced was peripheral blood. Receptors were obtained from a human donor in a cohort sampled during active COVID-19. The CDR3 runs from the conserved cysteine through the conserved F or W.

v_gene	len	CDR3aa
TRBV6-2/TRBV6-3	17	CASSTRTGGVFRSQAFF
TRBV9	16	CASSVGDRGLTEKLFF
TRBV4-1	14	CASSPSTSVNEQFF
TRBV7-3	13	CASSPTGDQPQHF
TRBV5-8	14	CASSGRTRANEQFF
TRBV28	14	CASKQGDLNTEAFF
TRBV4-3	17	CASSQDAWREEGTEAFF
TRBV4-3	16	CASSPTKLAGAYEQYF
TRBV27	16	CASSLSGLAPLRELFF
TRBV3-1/TRBV3-2	12	CASSQAAEGYTF
TRBV7-2	14	CASEGRGSYNEQFF
TRBV6-5	15	CASSAVTSGSYEQYF
TRBV19	15	CASSTGQPSVPGYTF
TRBV7-2	15	CASSWGTGTNQPQHF
TRBV10-3	12	CAISHETGKVFF
TRBV10-3	18	CAISESQGKGTGANVLTF
TRBV2	17	CASSVWDREYPLHEQYF
TRBV28	17	CASSSRLAGSSYNEQFF
TRBV7-8	15	CASSWGQPSSYEQYF
TRBV7-7	11	CATTRLGPQHF
TRBV13	15	CASSSGQGGDNEQFF
TRBV4-2	16	CASSQDLTGRTGELFF
TRBV5-4	15	CASSSNRVPKETQYF
TRBV3-1/TRBV3-2	17	CASSQVIHTRDSYEQYF
TRBV12-3/TRBV12-4	12	CASSLGGSEQFF
TRBV19	13	CASSLSVNYGYTF
TRBV7-2	15	CASSSAGAIYNEQFF
TRBV7-3	15	CASSLMASGNNEQFF
TRBV7-6	14	CASSLIAANNEQFF
TRBV10-1	14	CASSPASGIDEQYF
TRBV4-3	17	CASSQANSRGYNEKLFF
TRBV7-3	15	CASSLTGLAGETQYF
TRBV5-8	16	CASRLGLAGDSLEQYF
TRBV5-1	15	CASSPYSTGGETQYF
TRBV5-1	13	CASSYAVQETQYF
TRBV7-7	13	CAISSGKNSEQYF
TRBV7-3	15	CASSLRSSGSDEQYF
TRBV18	11	CASSLRGEQYF
TRBV4-1	15	CASSQETVHNQPQHF
TRBV15	18	CATSRSPTSGSPTGELFF